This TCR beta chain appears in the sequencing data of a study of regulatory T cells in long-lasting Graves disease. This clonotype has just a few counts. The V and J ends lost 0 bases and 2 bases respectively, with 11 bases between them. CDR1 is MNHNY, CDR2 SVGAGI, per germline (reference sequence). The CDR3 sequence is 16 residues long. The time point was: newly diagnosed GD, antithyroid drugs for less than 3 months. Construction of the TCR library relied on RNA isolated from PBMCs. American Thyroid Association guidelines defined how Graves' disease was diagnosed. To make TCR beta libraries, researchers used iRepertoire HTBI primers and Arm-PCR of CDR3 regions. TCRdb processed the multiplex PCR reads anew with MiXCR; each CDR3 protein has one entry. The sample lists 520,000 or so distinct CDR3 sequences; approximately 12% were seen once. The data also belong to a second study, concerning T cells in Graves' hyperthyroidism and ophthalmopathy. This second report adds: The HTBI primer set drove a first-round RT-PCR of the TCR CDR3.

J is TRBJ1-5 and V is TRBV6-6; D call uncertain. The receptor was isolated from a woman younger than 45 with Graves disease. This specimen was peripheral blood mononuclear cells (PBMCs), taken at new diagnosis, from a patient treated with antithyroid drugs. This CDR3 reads CASSYSTDPGNQPQHF. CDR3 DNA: TGTGCCAGCAGTTACTCGACCGACCCAGGCAATCAGCCCCAGCATTTT.